What follows are 18 T cell receptor beta chains derived from one specimen sequenced in a study of T cell responses to AZD1222 COVID-19 vaccine. Measured with immunoSEQ multiplex PCR; TCRdb has only the in-frame clones, and not every one. The repertoire holds 150,000 or so clones, with approximately 90% as singletons. Sequencing was performed on peripheral blood, taken on day 0 of MenACWY control vaccination. The source is an adult in good health.

V gene TRBV6-2 or TRBV6-3 combines with J gene TRBJ2-6; D is undetermined. This CDR3 is 15 amino acids long. Germline V gene data show CDR1 as MNHEY and CDR2 as SVGEGT. Trimming left V 5 bases short and J 0 bases short, with 8 bases between. The DNA for the CDR3 is TGTGCCAGCAGTAGGTGGAGCTCTGGGGCCAACGTCCTGACTTTC. Translated, it gives CASSRWSSGANVLTF.

The V and J genes are TRBV15 and TRBJ1-4, with 11 nucleotides matching TRBD1. Germline CDR1 is LNHNV and CDR2 is YYDKDF (reference sequence). J lost 5 bases, V lost 0 bases, and 2 bases had no gene match. The CDR3 length is 16 residues. The CDR3 is CATSRERDRGNEKLFF. DNA for the CDR3: TGTGCCACCAGCAGAGAGCGGGACAGGGGGAATGAAAAACTGTTTTTT. The full variable domain, with the rest looked up from reference TRBV15 and TRBJ1-4, is DAMVIQNPRYQVTQFGKPVTLSCSQTLNHNVMYWYQQKSSQAPKLLFHYYDKDFNNEADTPDNFQSRRPNTSFCFLDIRSPGLGDTAMYLCATSRERDRGNEKLFFGSGTQLSVL.

The chain has TRBV29-1 and TRBJ1-2, with 10 bases matching TRBD1. Germline CDR1 is SQVTM and CDR2 is ANQGSEA. V dropped 3 bases and J dropped 4; count of bases not matched to a gene: 5. CDR3 length equals 14 residues. The CDR3 loop is CSVDWDRGGYGYTF. As DNA, the CDR3 is TGCAGCGTTGACTGGGACAGGGGCGGCTATGGCTACACCTTC.

The J gene is TRBJ2-7, the V gene TRBV4-1; 9 bases line up with TRBD1. CDR1 is MGHRA and CDR2 is YSYEKL in the germline V gene. This CDR3 contains 15 residues. Germline trimming cut 2 bases from V and 5 bases from J; bases unmatched to any gene: 7. Here the CDR3 reads CASSQPGQGKNEQYF. CDR3 DNA: TGCGCCAGCAGCCAACCGGGACAGGGAAAGAACGAGCAGTACTTC.

CDR3: CASSVDRGPYNEQFF. The CDR3 region has the DNA TGTGCCAGCAGCGTAGACAGGGGACCCTACAATGAGCAGTTCTTC. The J gene is TRBJ2-1, the V gene TRBV9; 7 bases agree with TRBD1. The V and J ends lost 0 bases and 2 bases, in that order; junction bases with no gene match: 2. CDR3 size: 15 residues. Germline V gene data show CDR1 as SGDLS and CDR2 as YYNGEE.

The rearrangement links TRBV6-5 to TRBJ2-7; D is undetermined. The V gene's germline CDR1 is MNHEY and CDR2 SVGAGI. The CDR3 totals 12 residues. The ends were cut back, 8 bases at V and 2 bases at J, with 10 bases in the middle. This chain's CDR3 is CASQWQAYEQYF. CDR3 nucleotides: TGTGCCAGCCAGTGGCAGGCCTACGAGCAGTACTTC.

The rearrangement joins TRBV6-2 or TRBV6-3 to TRBJ2-3; the match to TRBD1 covers 9 bases. This CDR3 region has 15 residues. Germline trimming cut 1 base from V and 4 bases from J; bases unmatched to any gene: 3. Germline assignment: CDR1 MNHEY and CDR2 SVGEGT. In DNA, the CDR3 is TGTGCCAGCAGTTACTTCCGGACAGGGGCAGATACGCAGTATTTT. Amino acids: CASSYFRTGADTQYF.

This chain joins TRBV9 and TRBJ2-2; TRBD2 matches at 12 bases. CDR3 length: 15 amino acids. The junction had 2 bases not matched to a gene; V was cut back by 4 bases and J by 4 bases. Germline V gives CDR1 SGDLS, CDR2 YYNGEE. Here the CDR3 DNA reads TGTGCCAGCAGCCCGACTAGCGGGGGCACCGGGGAGCTGTTTTTT. Encoded protein: CASSPTSGGTGELFF.

The gene calls are TRBV28 and TRBJ1-5; no clear D. V was pared by 1 base and J by 3 bases, with 1 base between. This CDR3 is 12 amino acids long. CDR1 is MDHEN, CDR2 SYDVKM, per germline. The CDR3 DNA reads TGTGCCAGCAGTTTATTCAATCAGCCCCAGCATTTT. It yields the protein CASSLFNQPQHF.

The V and J genes are TRBV7-9 and TRBJ1-4; 8 positions match TRBD1. The CDR3 extends over 13 amino acids. V lost 8 bases and J lost 8; bases outside the gene matches: 7. Germline CDR1 SEHNR, CDR2 FQNEAQ (reference sequence). CDR3 DNA sequence: TGTGCCAGCCGGCAGGGGGCTTGGGAAAAACTGTTTTTT. This sequence encodes CASRQGAWEKLFF. The whole variable domain, remainder taken from reference TRBV7-9 and TRBJ1-4, is DTGVSQNPRHKITKRGQNVTFRCDPISEHNRLYWYRQTLGQGPEFLTYFQNEAQLEKSRLLSDRFSAERPKGSFSTLEIQRTEQGDSAMYLCASRQGAWEKLFFGSGTQLSVL.

The V and J genes are TRBV18 and TRBJ2-1, with a possible D match to TRBD1 (6 bases). CDR1 KGHSH and CDR2 LQKENI come from the germline V gene. CDR3 length equals 15 residues. Trimming pared 0 bases from V and 6 bases from J, leaving 12 bases between. Here the CDR3 reads CASSPPGQDLNEQFF. CDR3 DNA: TGTGCCAGCTCACCACCGGGACAAGACCTCAATGAGCAGTTCTTC.

The chain employs TRBV30 and TRBJ2-5, with D perhaps being TRBD1 or TRBD2 (5 bases each). The V gene lost 5 bases and the J gene lost 5 bases, with 18 bases spanning the gap. The germline V gene has CDR1 GTSNPN and CDR2 SVGIG (reference sequence). The CDR3 consists of 14 residues. CDR3: CAWAPGLGDETQYF. The CDR3, as DNA: TGTGCCTGGGCCCCGGGGTTGGGGGACGAGACCCAGTACTTC.

The chain joins TRBV30 to TRBJ1-5, with D perhaps matching TRBD1 (6 bases). The germline V and J ends were trimmed by 2 bases and 7 bases, with 9 bases remaining between them. CDR1 is GTSNPN and CDR2 is SVGIG in the germline V gene (reference sequence). This CDR3 has 12 residues. The CDR3, as DNA: TGTGCCTGGAGTAGGGGGGAGCAGCCCCAGCATTTT. Its protein product is CAWSRGEQPQHF. Full variable domain (outside the CDR3, taken from reference TRBV30 and TRBJ1-5): SQTIHQWPATLVQPVGSPLSLECTVEGTSNPNLYWYRQAAGRGLQLLFYSVGIGQISSEVPQNLSASRPQDRQFILSSKKLLLSDSGFYLCAWSRGEQPQHFGDGTRLSIL.

The chain employs TRBV5-4 and TRBJ1-2, with a weak D call TRBD1 (6 bases). This CDR3 is 14 amino acids long. V was cut by 0 bases and J by 0 bases, with 6 bases left in between. Looked up from germline, CDR1 is SGHNT and CDR2 is YYREEE (reference sequence). The DNA for the CDR3 is TGTGCCAGCAGCTTGGACAGGGCTAACTATGGCTACACCTTC. This gives the protein CASSLDRANYGYTF. The whole variable domain, remainder taken from reference TRBV5-4 and TRBJ1-2, is ETGVTQSPTHLIKTRGQQVTLRCSSQSGHNTVSWYQQALGQGPQFIFQYYREEENGRGNFPPRFSGLQFPNYSSELNVNALELDDSALYLCASSLDRANYGYTFGSGTRLTVV.

This clone was seen once. The chain couples TRBV2 to TRBJ2-7, with TRBD2 matching 7 bases. Trimming at V came to 6 bases and at J to 0 bases, leaving 8 bases not matched to a gene. The CDR3 is 15 residues long. From germline, CDR1 is SNHLY and CDR2 FYNNEI. CDR3 DNA: TGTGCCAGCAGCTGGGGGGGTCCTAGCTCCTACGAGCAGTACTTC. Protein sequence: CASSWGGPSSYEQYF.

CDR3 nucleotide sequence: TGTGCCAGCAGCCGCGAAGGGGACAGGGGGCTGGCGGGAGTCAAAAACATTCAGTACTTC. Encoded protein: CASSREGDRGLAGVKNIQYF. The chain combines TRBV4-2 with TRBJ2-4, with 12 bases identical to TRBD1. The germline gives CDR1 LGHNA, CDR2 YNFKEQ. The CDR3 covers 20 residues. V lost 4 bases and J lost 3; bases outside the gene matches: 16.

The chain combines TRBV7-9 with TRBJ1-5, with 8 bases aligning to TRBD1. CDR1 and CDR2 from the germline V gene are SEHNR and FQNEAQ (reference sequence). CDR3 length: 14 amino acids. V lost 3 bases and J lost 7; bases outside the gene matches: 5. The CDR3 DNA reads TGTGCCAGCAGCTTTACAGGGGGGGAACAGCCCCAGCATTTT. Translation: CASSFTGGEQPQHF.

The chain carries TRBV5-1 and TRBJ2-2, with no clear D. This CDR3 spans 15 amino acids. V was shortened by 3 bases and J by 6 bases, with 15 bases between the two germline ends. CDR1 is SGHRS and CDR2 is YFSETQ in the germline V gene. This chain's CDR3 is CASSSGWNAAGELFF. CDR3 DNA: TGCGCCAGCAGCTCTGGATGGAACGCAGCCGGGGAGCTGTTTTTT.